The clone carrying this T cell receptor (beta chain) was found once. Its specificity is not known. The source of the sample is a study of graft-versus-host responses after intestinal transplantation. The CDR3 covers 17 residues. V was shortened by 0 bases and J by 1 base, with 16 bases between the two germline ends. Germline V gives CDR1 SGHDT, CDR2 YYEEEE. The data were produced by immunoSEQ multiplex PCR, yet TCRdb's version contains in-frame clones alone and is incomplete. The sample yields tens of thousands of clones, 70% to 90% seen once. The material was unstimulated CD8+ T cells sorted from spleen or lymph node cells, obtained before intestinal transplant. The chain combines TRBV5-6 with TRBJ1-1; D is ambiguous. The clonotype comes from a human donor who received an intestinal transplant. In DNA form, the CDR3 reads TGTGCCAGCAGCTTGGGCGGGTCCTCCGAGGAGAACACTGAAGCTTTCTTT. Protein: CASSLGGSSEENTEAFF.